This is a list of T cell receptor beta chains from one sample in a study of blood T cell repertoires in COVID-19. Here immunoSEQ multiplex PCR was the method, and the copy in TCRdb shows in-frame clones only, minus some. The repertoire holds 150,000 to 200,000 clones, with around 85% as singletons. Source material: peripheral blood. The receptors here all came from a man aged 55 to 69 with acute or convalescent COVID-19. CDR3s include the opening cysteine and the closing phenylalanine or tryptophan. The order of the fields is J gene, D gene, clone size, V gene, CDR3 protein, CDR3 DNA. A D gene is named only where the DNA matches it firmly. Not all rows give a size; the values are once, few, many and, for expanded clones, a class.

j_call: TRBJ1-5
d_call: NA
clone_size: NA
v_call: TRBV18
cdr3_aa: CASSPSGGNQPQHF
cdr3_nt: TGTGCCAGCTCACCATCGGGAGGGAATCAGCCCCAGCATTTT

j_call: TRBJ2-3
d_call: TRBD2
clone_size: once
v_call: TRBV2
cdr3_aa: CASSRLAGEDTQYF
cdr3_nt: TGTGCCAGCAGTAGGCTAGCGGGAGAGGATACGCAGTATTTT

j_call: TRBJ1-2
d_call: NA
clone_size: NA
v_call: TRBV3-1/TRBV3-2
cdr3_aa: CASSPTGFGGYTF
cdr3_nt: TGTGCCAGCAGCCCAACAGGGTTCGGTGGCTACACCTTC

j_call: TRBJ2-3
d_call: NA
clone_size: NA
v_call: TRBV11-3
cdr3_aa: CASSRGATDTQYF
cdr3_nt: TGTGCCAGCAGTCGGGGGGCCACCGATACGCAGTATTTT

j_call: TRBJ2-2
d_call: TRBD2
clone_size: NA
v_call: TRBV5-1
cdr3_aa: CASSFLAGVNTGELFF
cdr3_nt: TGCGCCAGCAGCTTTCTAGCGGGAGTAAACACCGGGGAGCTGTTTTTT

j_call: TRBJ2-7
d_call: TRBD1
clone_size: NA
v_call: TRBV29-1
cdr3_aa: CSVTSGQVYEQYF
cdr3_nt: TGCAGCGTTACCTCGGGACAGGTCTACGAGCAGTACTTC

j_call: TRBJ1-4
d_call: NA
clone_size: NA
v_call: TRBV18
cdr3_aa: CASSLSVRVEKLFF
cdr3_nt: TGTGCCAGCTCACTATCGGTGAGGGTTGAAAAACTGTTTTTT

j_call: TRBJ2-7
d_call: TRBD1
clone_size: NA
v_call: TRBV5-7
cdr3_aa: CASSPAGTGGSGDYEQYF
cdr3_nt: TGTGCCAGCAGCCCCGCCGGGACAGGGGGCAGCGGCGACTACGAGCAGTACTTC

j_call: TRBJ1-5
d_call: NA
clone_size: NA
v_call: TRBV9
cdr3_aa: CASSVDAGGQPQHF
cdr3_nt: TGTGCCAGCAGCGTAGATGCGGGGGGGCAGCCCCAGCATTTT

j_call: TRBJ2-7
d_call: NA
clone_size: NA
v_call: TRBV5-1
cdr3_aa: CASSFQGYEQYF
cdr3_nt: TGCGCCAGCAGCTTTCAGGGCTACGAGCAGTACTTC

j_call: TRBJ2-1
d_call: TRBD2
clone_size: NA
v_call: TRBV5-3
cdr3_aa: CARARTSGRGGEQFF
cdr3_nt: TGTGCCAGAGCTAGGACTAGCGGGAGGGGCGGTGAGCAGTTCTTC

j_call: TRBJ2-1
d_call: NA
clone_size: NA
v_call: TRBV2
cdr3_aa: CASSEGSLDEQFF
cdr3_nt: TGTGCCAGCAGTGAGGGCTCCTTGGATGAGCAGTTCTTC

j_call: TRBJ2-5
d_call: NA
clone_size: NA
v_call: TRBV4-2
cdr3_aa: CASAPRGSGEETQYF
cdr3_nt: TGTGCCAGCGCCCCAAGGGGTAGCGGAGAAGAGACCCAGTACTTC

j_call: TRBJ1-1
d_call: TRBD1
clone_size: NA
v_call: TRBV28
cdr3_aa: CASSVGTVPEAFF
cdr3_nt: TGTGCCAGCAGCGTGGGGACAGTGCCTGAAGCTTTCTTT

j_call: TRBJ2-5
d_call: TRBD1
clone_size: once
v_call: TRBV2
cdr3_aa: CATGGRGETQYF
cdr3_nt: TGTGCCACAGGGGGCAGGGGGGAGACCCAGTACTTC

j_call: TRBJ1-1
d_call: NA
clone_size: NA
v_call: TRBV11-2
cdr3_aa: CASSRRQTNTEAFF
cdr3_nt: TGTGCCAGCAGCCGCCGACAAACTAACACTGAAGCTTTCTTT

j_call: TRBJ2-3
d_call: TRBD2
clone_size: NA
v_call: TRBV2
cdr3_aa: CASSSGTSRRRYF
cdr3_nt: TGTGCCAGCAGCTCCGGGACTAGCCGGAGACGGTATTTT

j_call: TRBJ1-2
d_call: NA
clone_size: NA
v_call: TRBV25-1
cdr3_aa: CASRSRWGDYGYTF
cdr3_nt: TGTGCCAGCAGATCGAGGTGGGGGGACTATGGCTACACCTTC

j_call: TRBJ1-5
d_call: TRBD1
clone_size: NA
v_call: TRBV29-1
cdr3_aa: CSVEEGTGNQPQHF
cdr3_nt: TGCAGCGTTGAAGAGGGGACAGGAAATCAGCCCCAGCATTTT

j_call: TRBJ1-4
d_call: NA
clone_size: NA
v_call: TRBV18
cdr3_aa: CASSRLPDGEGSGEKLFF
cdr3_nt: TGTGCCAGCTCAAGACTCCCCGATGGGGAGGGATCAGGCGAAAAACTGTTTTTT

j_call: TRBJ2-5
d_call: TRBD1
clone_size: NA
v_call: TRBV3-1/TRBV3-2
cdr3_aa: CASSFTGAAEETQYF
cdr3_nt: TGTGCCAGCAGCTTTACAGGGGCGGCGGAAGAGACCCAGTACTTC

j_call: TRBJ1-2
d_call: NA
clone_size: NA
v_call: TRBV19
cdr3_aa: CASSAQINYGYTF
cdr3_nt: TGTGCCAGTAGTGCTCAGATCAACTATGGCTACACCTTC

j_call: TRBJ1-4
d_call: NA
clone_size: NA
v_call: TRBV29-1
cdr3_aa: CSVAHRVNEKLFF
cdr3_nt: TGCAGCGTTGCTCACAGGGTTAATGAAAAACTGTTTTTT

j_call: TRBJ2-3
d_call: TRBD2
clone_size: NA
v_call: TRBV4-1
cdr3_aa: CASSQFLMGLDPDTQYF
cdr3_nt: TGCGCCAGCAGCCAATTTCTCATGGGACTAGACCCAGATACGCAGTATTTT

j_call: TRBJ1-2
d_call: TRBD1
clone_size: NA
v_call: TRBV5-1
cdr3_aa: CASSTGQGDGYTF
cdr3_nt: TGCGCCAGCAGCACCGGACAGGGCGATGGCTACACCTTC

j_call: TRBJ1-2
d_call: TRBD1
clone_size: NA
v_call: TRBV28
cdr3_aa: CASSAWTGGRDGYTF
cdr3_nt: TGTGCCAGCAGCGCATGGACAGGGGGACGGGATGGCTACACCTTC

j_call: TRBJ2-3
d_call: NA
clone_size: once
v_call: TRBV29-1
cdr3_aa: CSVEDTGTTDTQYF
cdr3_nt: TGCAGCGTTGAAGATACAGGGACCACAGATACGCAGTATTTT

j_call: TRBJ2-2
d_call: TRBD2
clone_size: NA
v_call: TRBV7-3
cdr3_aa: CASSLNRGGTGELFF
cdr3_nt: TGTGCCAGCAGCTTAAACCGGGGAGGGACCGGGGAGCTGTTTTTT

j_call: TRBJ2-5
d_call: TRBD1
clone_size: NA
v_call: TRBV5-1
cdr3_aa: CASSWYGTGQETQYF
cdr3_nt: TGCGCCAGCAGCTGGTACGGGACAGGCCAAGAGACCCAGTACTTC

j_call: TRBJ1-4
d_call: NA
clone_size: NA
v_call: TRBV19
cdr3_aa: CASSPVSTNEKLFF
cdr3_nt: TGTGCCAGTAGCCCCGTTTCAACTAATGAAAAACTGTTTTTT

j_call: TRBJ1-4
d_call: NA
clone_size: NA
v_call: TRBV9
cdr3_aa: CASSVRGANEKLFF
cdr3_nt: TGTGCCAGCAGCGTCCGGGGAGCTAATGAAAAACTGTTTTTT

j_call: TRBJ2-1
d_call: TRBD2
clone_size: few
v_call: TRBV12-3/TRBV12-4
cdr3_aa: CASSPSGRGEQFF
cdr3_nt: TGTGCCAGCAGTCCTAGCGGAAGAGGTGAGCAGTTCTTC

j_call: TRBJ1-1
d_call: TRBD1
clone_size: NA
v_call: TRBV6-5
cdr3_aa: CASRRQGYADTEAFF
cdr3_nt: TGTGCCAGCAGGCGACAGGGTTACGCGGACACTGAAGCTTTCTTT

j_call: TRBJ1-4
d_call: NA
clone_size: once
v_call: TRBV28
cdr3_aa: CASTLGGDNEKLFF
cdr3_nt: TGTGCCAGCACCCTAGGTGGCGATAATGAAAAACTGTTTTTT

j_call: TRBJ2-7
d_call: TRBD2
clone_size: NA
v_call: TRBV7-9
cdr3_aa: CASFGAGGATKQYF
cdr3_nt: TGTGCCAGCTTTGGGGCGGGAGGGGCGACGAAACAGTACTTC

j_call: TRBJ1-2
d_call: NA
clone_size: NA
v_call: TRBV29-1
cdr3_aa: CSVEAFSGSGYTF
cdr3_nt: TGCAGCGTTGAAGCATTTTCGGGAAGCGGCTACACCTTC

j_call: TRBJ2-7
d_call: TRBD2
clone_size: NA
v_call: TRBV3-1/TRBV3-2
cdr3_aa: CASSQGTSRAQYF
cdr3_nt: TGTGCCAGCAGCCAGGGGACTAGCAGGGCGCAGTACTTC

j_call: TRBJ1-1
d_call: NA
clone_size: NA
v_call: TRBV3-1/TRBV3-2
cdr3_aa: CASSQGAPGNTEAFF
cdr3_nt: TGTGCCAGCAGCCAAGGGGCCCCAGGGAACACTGAAGCTTTCTTT

j_call: TRBJ2-7
d_call: TRBD2
clone_size: NA
v_call: TRBV28
cdr3_aa: CASSFDRDWEGVEDEQYF
cdr3_nt: TGTGCCAGCAGTTTTGACAGAGACTGGGAGGGTGTGGAGGACGAGCAGTACTTC

j_call: TRBJ1-6
d_call: NA
clone_size: NA
v_call: TRBV18
cdr3_aa: CASSLERNSPLHF
cdr3_nt: TGTGCCAGCTCACTGGAGCGGAATTCACCCCTCCACTTT

j_call: TRBJ2-7
d_call: TRBD1
clone_size: NA
v_call: TRBV5-1
cdr3_aa: CASSLEDRVGEQYF
cdr3_nt: TGCGCCAGCAGCTTGGAGGACAGGGTTGGCGAGCAGTACTTC